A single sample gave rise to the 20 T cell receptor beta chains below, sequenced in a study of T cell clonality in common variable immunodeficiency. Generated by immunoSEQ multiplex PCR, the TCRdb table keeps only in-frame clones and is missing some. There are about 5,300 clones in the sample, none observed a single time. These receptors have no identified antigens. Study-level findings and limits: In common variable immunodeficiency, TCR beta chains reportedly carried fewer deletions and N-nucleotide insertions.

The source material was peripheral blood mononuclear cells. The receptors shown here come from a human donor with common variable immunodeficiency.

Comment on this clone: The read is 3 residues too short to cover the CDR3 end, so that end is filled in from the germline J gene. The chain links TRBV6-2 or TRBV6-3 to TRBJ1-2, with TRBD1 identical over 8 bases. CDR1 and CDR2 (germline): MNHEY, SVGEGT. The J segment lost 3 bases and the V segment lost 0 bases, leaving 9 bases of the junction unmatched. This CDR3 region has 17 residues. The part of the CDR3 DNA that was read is TGTGCCAGCAGTTACTCCCCGGGACAGGTGGACGACTATGGC. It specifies CASSYSPGQVDDYG. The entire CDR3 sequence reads CASSYSPGQVDDYGYTF.

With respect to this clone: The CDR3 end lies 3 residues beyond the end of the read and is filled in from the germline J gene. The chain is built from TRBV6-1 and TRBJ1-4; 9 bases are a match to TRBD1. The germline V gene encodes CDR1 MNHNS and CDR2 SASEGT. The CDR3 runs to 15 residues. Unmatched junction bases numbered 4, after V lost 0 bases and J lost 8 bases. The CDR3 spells CASSEAGGQGEKLFF. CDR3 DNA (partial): TGTGCCAGCAGTGAAGCGGGGGGACAGGGAGAAAAA.

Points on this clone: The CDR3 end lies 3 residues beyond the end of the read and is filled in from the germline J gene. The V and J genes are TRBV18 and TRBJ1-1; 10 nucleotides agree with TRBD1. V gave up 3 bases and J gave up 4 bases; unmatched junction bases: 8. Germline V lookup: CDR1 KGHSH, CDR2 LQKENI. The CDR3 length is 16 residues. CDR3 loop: CASSPRGQGGGTEAFF. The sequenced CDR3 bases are TGTGCCAGCTCACCTCGCGGACAGGGGGGGGGCACTGAA.

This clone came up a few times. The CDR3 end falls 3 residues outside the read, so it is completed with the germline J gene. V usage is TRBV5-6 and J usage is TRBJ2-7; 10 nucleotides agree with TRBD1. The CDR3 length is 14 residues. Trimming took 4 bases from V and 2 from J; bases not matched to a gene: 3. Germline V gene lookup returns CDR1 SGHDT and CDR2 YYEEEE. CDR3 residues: CASSGDRGPYEQYF. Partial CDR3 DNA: TGTGCCAGCAGCGGCGACAGGGGGCCCTACGAG.

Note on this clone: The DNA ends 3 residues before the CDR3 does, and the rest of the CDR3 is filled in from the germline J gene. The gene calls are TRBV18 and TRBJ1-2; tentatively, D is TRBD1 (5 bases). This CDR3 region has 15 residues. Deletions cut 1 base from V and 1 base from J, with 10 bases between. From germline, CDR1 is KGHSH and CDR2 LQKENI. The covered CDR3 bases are TGTGCCAGCTCACCACGGGGCAGGGATAACTATGGC. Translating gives CASSPRGRDNYG. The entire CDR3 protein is CASSPRGRDNYGYTF.

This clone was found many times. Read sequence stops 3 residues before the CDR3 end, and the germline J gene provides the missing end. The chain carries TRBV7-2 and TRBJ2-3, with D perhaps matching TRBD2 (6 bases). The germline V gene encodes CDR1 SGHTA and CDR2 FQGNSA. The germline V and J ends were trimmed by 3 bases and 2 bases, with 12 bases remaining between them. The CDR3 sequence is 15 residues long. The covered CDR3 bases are TGTGCCAGCAGCTTTTCCGGGGACTTCACAGATACG. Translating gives CASSFSGDFTDT. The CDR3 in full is CASSFSGDFTDTQYF.

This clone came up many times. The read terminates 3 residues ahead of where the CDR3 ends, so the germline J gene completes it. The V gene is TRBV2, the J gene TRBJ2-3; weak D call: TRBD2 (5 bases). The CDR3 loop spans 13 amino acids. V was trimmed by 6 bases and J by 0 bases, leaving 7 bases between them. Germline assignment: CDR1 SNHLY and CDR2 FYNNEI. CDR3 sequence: CASRSGSTDTQYF. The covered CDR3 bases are TGTGCCAGCAGGTCGGGGAGCACAGATACG.

CDR3 loop: CASSFPPSFSGNTIYF. The CDR3 DNA, read in part, is TGTGCCAGCAGCTTCCCCCCCAGTTTCTCTGGAAACACC. V is TRBV7-6 and J is TRBJ1-3; no firm D call. The read is 3 residues too short to cover the CDR3 end, so that end is filled in from the germline J gene. Deletions cut 3 bases from V and 0 bases from J, with 12 bases between. The germline V gene has CDR1 SGHVS and CDR2 FNYEAQ. The CDR3 contains 16 residues.

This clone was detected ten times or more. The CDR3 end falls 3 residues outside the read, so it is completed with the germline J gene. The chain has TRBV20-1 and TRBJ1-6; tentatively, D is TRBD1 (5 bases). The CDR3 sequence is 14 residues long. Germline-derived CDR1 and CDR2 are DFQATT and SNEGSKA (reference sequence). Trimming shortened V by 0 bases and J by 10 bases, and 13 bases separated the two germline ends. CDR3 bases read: TGCAGTGCTAGAGATGCAGGGAGACCATCACCC. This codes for CSARDAGRPSP. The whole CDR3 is CSARDAGRPSPLHF.

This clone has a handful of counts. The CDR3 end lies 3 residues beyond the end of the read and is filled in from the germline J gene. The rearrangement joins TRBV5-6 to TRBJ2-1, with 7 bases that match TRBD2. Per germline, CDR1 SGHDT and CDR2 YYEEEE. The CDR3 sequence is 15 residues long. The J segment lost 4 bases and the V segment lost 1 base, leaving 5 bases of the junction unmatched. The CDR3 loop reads CASSLSGGLYNEQFF. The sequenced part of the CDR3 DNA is TGTGCCAGCAGCTTGTCGGGGGGATTATACAATGAG.

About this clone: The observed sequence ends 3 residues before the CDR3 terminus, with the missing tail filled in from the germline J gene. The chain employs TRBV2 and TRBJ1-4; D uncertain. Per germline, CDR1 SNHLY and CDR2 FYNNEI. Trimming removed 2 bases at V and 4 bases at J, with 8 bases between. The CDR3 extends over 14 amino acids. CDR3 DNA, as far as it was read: TGTGCCAGCAGTGAACAACCACTTAATGAAAAA. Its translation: CASSEQPLNEK. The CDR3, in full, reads CASSEQPLNEKLFF.

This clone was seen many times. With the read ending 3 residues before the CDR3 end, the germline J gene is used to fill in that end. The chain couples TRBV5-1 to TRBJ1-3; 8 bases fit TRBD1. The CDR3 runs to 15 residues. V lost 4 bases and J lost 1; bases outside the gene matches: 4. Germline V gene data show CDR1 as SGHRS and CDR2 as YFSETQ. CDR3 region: CASSPQGVSGNTIYF. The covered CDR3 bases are TGCGCCAGCAGCCCACAGGGGGTTTCTGGAAACACC.

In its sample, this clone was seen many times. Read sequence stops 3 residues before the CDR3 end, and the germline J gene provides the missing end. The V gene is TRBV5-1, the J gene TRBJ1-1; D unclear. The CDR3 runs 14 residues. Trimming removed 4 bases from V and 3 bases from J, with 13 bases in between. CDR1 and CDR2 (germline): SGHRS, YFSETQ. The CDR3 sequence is CASSPQGRDTEAFF. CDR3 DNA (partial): TGCGCCAGCAGCCCCCAAGGGCGGGACACTGAA.

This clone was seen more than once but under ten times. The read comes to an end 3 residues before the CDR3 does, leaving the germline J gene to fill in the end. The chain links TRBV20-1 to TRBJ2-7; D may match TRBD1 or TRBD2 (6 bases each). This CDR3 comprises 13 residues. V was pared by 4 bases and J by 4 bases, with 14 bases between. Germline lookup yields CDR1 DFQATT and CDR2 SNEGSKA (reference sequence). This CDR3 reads CSATGRTAYEQYF. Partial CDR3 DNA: TGCAGTGCTACAGGGAGGACAGCATACGAG.

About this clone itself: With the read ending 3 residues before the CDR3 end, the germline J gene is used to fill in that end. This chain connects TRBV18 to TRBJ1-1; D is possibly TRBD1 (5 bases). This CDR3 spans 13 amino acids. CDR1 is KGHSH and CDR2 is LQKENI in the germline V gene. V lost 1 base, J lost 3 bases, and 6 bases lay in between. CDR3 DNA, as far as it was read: TGTGCCAGCTCACCACGGGGGGACACTGAA. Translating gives CASSPRGDTE. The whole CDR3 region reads CASSPRGDTEAFF.

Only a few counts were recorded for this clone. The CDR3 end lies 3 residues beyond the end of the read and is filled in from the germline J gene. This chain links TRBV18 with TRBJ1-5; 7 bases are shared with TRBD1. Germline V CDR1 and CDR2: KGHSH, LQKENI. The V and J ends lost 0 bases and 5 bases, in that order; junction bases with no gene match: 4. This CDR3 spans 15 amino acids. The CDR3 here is CASSPPTGADQPQHF. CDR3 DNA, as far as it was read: TGTGCCAGCTCACCACCTACAGGGGCAGATCAGCCC.

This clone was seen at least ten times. CDR3 bases read: TGTGCCAGCAGTTGGGGACTTTTCACCGGGGAG. This gives the protein CASSWGLFTGE. The whole CDR3 region reads CASSWGLFTGELFF. The chain links TRBV6-2 or TRBV6-3 to TRBJ2-2; weak D call: TRBD2 (6 bases). Sequencing ends 3 residues short of the CDR3 end; the germline J gene provides the rest. This CDR3 spans 14 amino acids. The germline V gene encodes CDR1 MNHEY and CDR2 SVGEGT. V was pared by 4 bases and J by 4 bases, with 10 bases between.

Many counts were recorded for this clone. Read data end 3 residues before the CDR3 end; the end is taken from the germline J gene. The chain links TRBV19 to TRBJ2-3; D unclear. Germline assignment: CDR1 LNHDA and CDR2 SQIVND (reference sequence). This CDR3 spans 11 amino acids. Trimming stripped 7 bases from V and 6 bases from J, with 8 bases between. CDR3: CASTLGDTQYF. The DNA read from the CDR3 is TGTGCCAGTACCCTGGGCGATACG.

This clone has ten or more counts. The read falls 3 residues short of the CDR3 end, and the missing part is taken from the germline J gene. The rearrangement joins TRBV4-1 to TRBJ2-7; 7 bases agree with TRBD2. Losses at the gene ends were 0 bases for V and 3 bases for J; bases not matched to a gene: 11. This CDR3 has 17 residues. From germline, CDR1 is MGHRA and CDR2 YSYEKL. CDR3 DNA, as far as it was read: TGCGCCAGCAGCCAAGATAGGAATCGGCTAGCGGTCTACGAG. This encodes CASSQDRNRLAVYE. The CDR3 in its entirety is CASSQDRNRLAVYEQYF.

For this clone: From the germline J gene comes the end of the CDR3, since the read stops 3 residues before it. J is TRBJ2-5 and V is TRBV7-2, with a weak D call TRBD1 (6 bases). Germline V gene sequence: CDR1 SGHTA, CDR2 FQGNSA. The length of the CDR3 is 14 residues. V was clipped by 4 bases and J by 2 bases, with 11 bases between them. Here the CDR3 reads CASSSQGIQETQYF. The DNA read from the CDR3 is TGTGCCAGCAGCTCTCAGGGGATTCAAGAGACC. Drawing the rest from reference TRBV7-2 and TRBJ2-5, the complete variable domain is GAGVSQSPSNKVTEKGKDVELRCDPISGHTALYWYRQSLGQGLEFLIYFQGNSAPDKSGLPSDRFSAERTGGSVSTLTIQRTQQEDSAVYLCASSSQGIQETQYFGPGTRLLVL.